This is a list of T cell receptor beta chains from one sample in a study of CD8 T cells in Susac syndrome. TCRdb processed the immunoSEQ multiplex PCR reads anew with MiXCR; each CDR3 protein has one entry. Of approximately 94,000 distinct CDR3 sequences in the sample, approximately 95% are singletons; the top ten hold roughly 0.29%. Sequenced input: CD8+ T cells from PBMCs. Source of these receptors: a human donor with Susac syndrome. The CDR3 runs from the conserved cysteine through the conserved F or W. Each record gives: clone size, D gene, V gene, J gene, CDR3 DNA, CDR3 protein. The D gene is left open where the match is weak. Size is omitted from some rows. Given values are once, few, many or a class for expanded clones.

NA,TRBD1,TRBV28,TRBJ1-5,TGTGCCAGCAGTTCTTCTTGGGACAGGGGGGATCAGCCCCAGCATTTT,CASSSSWDRGDQPQHF
NA,TRBD1,TRBV10-3,TRBJ1-1,TGTGCCATCAGTGGATCCGGGACAGCGAACACTGAAGCTTTCTTT,CAISGSGTANTEAFF
NA,NA,TRBV5-1,TRBJ2-1,TGCGCCAGCAGCCTCCCCGCGGCGGGGCGGAATGAGCAGTTCTTC,CASSLPAAGRNEQFF
NA,NA,TRBV18,TRBJ1-2,TGTGCCAGCTCACCATATAAAGGGACCTATGGCTACACCTTC,CASSPYKGTYGYTF
NA,TRBD2,TRBV10-3,TRBJ2-1,TGTGCCACCCTCGGGACTAGCGGGAGAAGTGAGCAGTTCTTC,CATLGTSGRSEQFF
NA,NA,TRBV20-1,TRBJ2-7,TGCAGTGCTAGTCCCGGGGGCGAGCAGTACTTC,CSASPGGEQYF
NA,NA,TRBV29-1,TRBJ1-1,TGCAGCGTTGATGCCAGTCATCTCATGAACACTGAAGCTTTCTTT,CSVDASHLMNTEAFF
NA,NA,TRBV9,TRBJ1-1,TGTGCCAGCAGCATCCTGGCCTCGAACACTGAAGCTTTCTTT,CASSILASNTEAFF
few,TRBD2,TRBV7-3,TRBJ2-3,TGTGCCAGCAGCCGGGGGGGCACAGATACGCAGTATTTT,CASSRGGTDTQYF
NA,NA,TRBV29-1,TRBJ1-1,TGCAGCGTTGAATCAGGGGTTTTGGCTTTCTTT,CSVESGVLAFF
once,NA,TRBV7-8,TRBJ2-7,TGTGCCAGCAGCTTAGGCGGGGGACAATACGAGCAGTACTTC,CASSLGGGQYEQYF
NA,TRBD1,TRBV12-3/TRBV12-4,TRBJ2-7,TGTGCCAGCAGTCCCGAGACAGGGGACCTCTACGAGCAGTACTTC,CASSPETGDLYEQYF
NA,NA,TRBV5-1,TRBJ2-5,TGCGCCAGCAGCTTGGCGTTATCCGGGGCCCAAGAGACCCAGTACTTC,CASSLALSGAQETQYF
NA,NA,TRBV27,TRBJ1-6,TGTGCCAGCAGTTTAAGGCAGCGAGATTCACCCCTCCACTTT,CASSLRQRDSPLHF
once,TRBD2,TRBV7-9,TRBJ2-7,TGTGCCAGCATTGAGGCGGGGGACCGCGTCTACGAGCAGTACTTC,CASIEAGDRVYEQYF
NA,TRBD2,TRBV11-2,TRBJ2-4,TGTGCCAGCAGCTCTAGTAGCCTAGCGGAATTAGCCAAAAACATTCAGTACTTC,CASSSSSLAELAKNIQYF
once,NA,TRBV16,TRBJ2-7,TGTGCCAGCAGCCCATCAAGAAGGGGGCAGTACTTC,CASSPSRRGQYF
NA,NA,TRBV28,TRBJ2-7,TGTGCCAGCAGTTTTCTCTGGGGGCAGGGAGTCTACGAGCAGTACTTC,CASSFLWGQGVYEQYF
NA,TRBD2,TRBV5-4,TRBJ2-5,TGTGCCAGCAGCGCATGGGGGGGAGAGACCCAGTACTTC,CASSAWGGETQYF
NA,TRBD1,TRBV29-1,TRBJ2-2,TGCAGCGCGCGGACAGGGGGCCAGGACACCGGGGAGCTGTTTTTT,CSARTGGQDTGELFF
NA,NA,TRBV29-1,TRBJ2-2,TGCAGCGTGAAACTTAACACCGGGGAGCTGTTTTTT,CSVKLNTGELFF
NA,TRBD2,TRBV7-3,TRBJ2-5,TGTGCCAGCAGCTTCGGGAGGGAGCAGACCCAGTACTTC,CASSFGREQTQYF
NA,TRBD1,TRBV12-3/TRBV12-4,TRBJ1-2,TGTGCCATCCGGGACAGGGGATTGGATGGCTACACCTTC,CAIRDRGLDGYTF
NA,NA,TRBV2,TRBJ1-6,TGTGCCAGCAGGGGTTTAGATTCACCCCTCCACTTT,CASRGLDSPLHF
once,NA,TRBV20-1,TRBJ2-5,TGCAGTGCCCCAACCTTGGCGGACTATCCTGAGACCCAGTACTTC,CSAPTLADYPETQYF
NA,NA,TRBV5-1,TRBJ2-7,TGCGCCAGCAGCCCCCGGGTAGGACGAACTGACGAGCAGTACTTC,CASSPRVGRTDEQYF